This T cell receptor (beta chain) is drawn from a study of blood T cell repertoires in COVID-19. About the study: Acute and convalescent COVID-19 specimens originated in the United States, Italy and Spain. In each case, the material was cDNA or gDNA derived from T cells, B-cell-depleted T cells, or PBMCs.

Authors' data handling: Reference gene primer amplification gave nucleated cell count estimates. Clones were read by immunoSEQ multiplex PCR, and TCRdb kept only the in-frame ones, dropping some. V and J calls and clone size follow that table, whereas D and trimming were derived from the DNA. The table records about 55,000 clones, roughly 85% of them present only once. V dropped 0 bases and J dropped 5; count of bases not matched to a gene: 10. Germline CDR1 is LNHNV and CDR2 is YYDKDF (reference sequence). The CDR3 is 19 residues long. The sequence came from a human donor in a cohort sampled during active COVID-19. The chain employs TRBV15 and TRBJ2-5; TRBD2 matches 15 bases. The sequencing sample was made of peripheral blood. CDR3 sequence (DNA): TGTGCCACCAGCAGAGATGGGACTAGCGGGAGGCGCACATGGGAGACCCAGTACTTC. Its translation is CATSRDGTSGRRTWETQYF.